A selection of T cell receptor beta chains follows, all from one sample in a study of cytomegalovirus exposure and HLA in healthy donors. The table came from immunoSEQ multiplex PCR; TCRdb's copy has only in-frame clones and leaves some out. Of roughly 100,000 clones listed, more than 65% were seen once; the top ten hold 7% to 10%. The sequenced sample consisted of PBMCs. These receptor sequences come from a man in his forties or fifties in good health and CMV-seropositive. CDR3s include the opening cysteine and the closing phenylalanine or tryptophan. Fields, in order: clone size, V gene, J gene, CDR3 length, D gene, CDR3 DNA, CDR3 protein. A D gene is named only where the DNA matches it firmly. Clone size appears in some rows only: once, few, many, or a class for an expanded clone.

abundance: few; v_gene: TRBV6-1; j_gene: TRBJ2-1; len: 15; d_gene: .; CDR3nt: TGTGCCAGCAGTGCTAGCGCCTTATCCTACAATGAGCAGTTCTTC; CDR3aa: CASSASALSYNEQFF
abundance: .; v_gene: TRBV11-2; j_gene: TRBJ2-2; len: 18; d_gene: TRBD2; CDR3nt: TGTGCCAGCAGCTGGGCGCGGGGGGGGACAGATAACACCGGGGAGCTGTTTTTT; CDR3aa: CASSWARGGTDNTGELFF
abundance: .; v_gene: TRBV10-3; j_gene: TRBJ2-7; len: 12; d_gene: .; CDR3nt: TGTGCCATCAGTGATAACTCCGGCGAGCAGTACTTC; CDR3aa: CAISDNSGEQYF
abundance: few; v_gene: TRBV18; j_gene: TRBJ2-6; len: 17; d_gene: TRBD2; CDR3nt: TGTGCCAGCTCACCACCATTCGGGGGGTATGGGGCCAACGGCCTGACTTTC; CDR3aa: CASSPPFGGYGANGLTF
abundance: .; v_gene: TRBV5-4; j_gene: TRBJ2-7; len: 14; d_gene: .; CDR3nt: TGTGCCAGCAGCCAAAACGACAGGTTCGGCGAGCAGTACTTC; CDR3aa: CASSQNDRFGEQYF
abundance: once; v_gene: TRBV7-9; j_gene: TRBJ2-1; len: 15; d_gene: TRBD1; CDR3nt: TGTGCCAGCAGCGACCCGGGACAGGGTTTGAATGAGCAGTTCTTC; CDR3aa: CASSDPGQGLNEQFF
abundance: .; v_gene: TRBV6-5; j_gene: TRBJ1-1; len: 11; d_gene: .; CDR3nt: TGTGCCACCGTAGTTGGCACTGAAGCTTTCTTT; CDR3aa: CATVVGTEAFF
abundance: .; v_gene: TRBV30; j_gene: TRBJ2-7; len: 14; d_gene: .; CDR3nt: TGTGCCTGGGGCCCCCCCCCGGGGTACCCAGAGCAGTACTTC; CDR3aa: CAWGPPPGYPEQYF
abundance: few; v_gene: TRBV6-1; j_gene: TRBJ1-5; len: 13; d_gene: .; CDR3nt: TGTGCCAGCAGTGACGAGGGCGGACAGCCCCAGCATTTT; CDR3aa: CASSDEGGQPQHF
abundance: .; v_gene: TRBV9; j_gene: TRBJ1-3; len: 17; d_gene: .; CDR3nt: TGTGCCAGCAGCCCCCTTTCCACGGGGGTCTCTGGAAACACCATATATTTT; CDR3aa: CASSPLSTGVSGNTIYF
abundance: .; v_gene: TRBV6-7; j_gene: TRBJ2-7; len: 15; d_gene: .; CDR3nt: TGTGCCAGCAGTTCGAGGGCAGGCAGATCGGGGGAGCAGTACTTC; CDR3aa: CASSSRAGRSGEQYF
abundance: .; v_gene: TRBV2; j_gene: TRBJ2-3; len: 15; d_gene: TRBD2; CDR3nt: TGTGCCAGCACCAGGACTAGCGGGAGTACAGATACGCAGTATTTT; CDR3aa: CASTRTSGSTDTQYF
abundance: few; v_gene: TRBV4-2; j_gene: TRBJ1-2; len: 14; d_gene: .; CDR3nt: TGTGCCAGCAGCCCTGCTCTGGGGGAGGGAGGCTACACCTTC; CDR3aa: CASSPALGEGGYTF
abundance: .; v_gene: TRBV7-8; j_gene: TRBJ2-5; len: 12; d_gene: .; CDR3nt: TGTGCCAGCAGCTCAGCCGGAGAGACCCAGTACTTC; CDR3aa: CASSSAGETQYF
abundance: .; v_gene: TRBV28; j_gene: TRBJ1-2; len: 15; d_gene: TRBD1; CDR3nt: TGTGCCAGCATCAGGGGGGACGGGCCTAACTATGGCTACACCTTC; CDR3aa: CASIRGDGPNYGYTF
abundance: .; v_gene: TRBV5-4; j_gene: TRBJ2-5; len: 12; d_gene: TRBD1; CDR3nt: TGTGCCAGCAGCTGGGACAGGGAGACCCAGTACTTC; CDR3aa: CASSWDRETQYF
abundance: .; v_gene: TRBV30; j_gene: TRBJ1-6; len: 21; d_gene: TRBD1; CDR3nt: TGTGCCTGGAGAATTCGGGACAGGGGGAGGATAGCCGTCTCCTATAATTCACCCCTCCACTTT; CDR3aa: CAWRIRDRGRIAVSYNSPLHF
abundance: few; v_gene: TRBV6-6; j_gene: TRBJ2-2; len: 15; d_gene: .; CDR3nt: TGTGCCAGCAGTCTACCGGGACAGAACACCGGGGAGCTGTTTTTT; CDR3aa: CASSLPGQNTGELFF
abundance: .; v_gene: TRBV5-5; j_gene: TRBJ1-4; len: 13; d_gene: .; CDR3nt: TGTGCCAGCAGCTTGGGGACTACCGAAAAACTGTTTTTT; CDR3aa: CASSLGTTEKLFF
abundance: .; v_gene: TRBV11-2; j_gene: TRBJ2-1; len: 15; d_gene: .; CDR3nt: TGTGCCAGCAGCATAACATATGGGGGGTACAATGAGCAGTTCTTC; CDR3aa: CASSITYGGYNEQFF
abundance: .; v_gene: TRBV14; j_gene: TRBJ1-6; len: 14; d_gene: TRBD1; CDR3nt: TGTGCCAGCAGCCACCCAGGGGGTAGTTCACCCCTCCACTTT; CDR3aa: CASSHPGGSSPLHF
abundance: .; v_gene: TRBV28; j_gene: TRBJ2-1; len: 15; d_gene: .; CDR3nt: TGTGCCAGCAGTTTAGGAGGGTCCAGGAACAATGAGCAGTTCTTC; CDR3aa: CASSLGGSRNNEQFF
abundance: .; v_gene: TRBV4-3; j_gene: TRBJ2-5; len: 16; d_gene: TRBD2; CDR3nt: TGCGCCAGCAGCCAAGATTGGCTAGCGGGAGGAGAGACCCAGTACTTC; CDR3aa: CASSQDWLAGGETQYF
abundance: .; v_gene: TRBV2; j_gene: TRBJ2-5; len: 16; d_gene: TRBD2; CDR3nt: TGTGCCAGCAGTGCTCTAGCGGGGGGGCCCAGGGAGACCCAGTACTTC; CDR3aa: CASSALAGGPRETQYF
abundance: .; v_gene: TRBV11-3; j_gene: TRBJ1-2; len: 15; d_gene: TRBD1; CDR3nt: TGTGCCAGCAGCTTACGGACAGGGGGAATCTATGGCTACACCTTC; CDR3aa: CASSLRTGGIYGYTF
abundance: .; v_gene: TRBV18; j_gene: TRBJ1-2; len: 14; d_gene: .; CDR3nt: TGTGCCAGCTCACTAGGGAGTACTAACTATGGCTACACCTTC; CDR3aa: CASSLGSTNYGYTF
abundance: .; v_gene: TRBV7-9; j_gene: TRBJ2-1; len: 18; d_gene: TRBD2; CDR3nt: TGTGCCAGCAGCTTAGAGGAGACTAGCGGGGGCAATTACAATGAGCAGTTCTTC; CDR3aa: CASSLEETSGGNYNEQFF
abundance: .; v_gene: TRBV7-2; j_gene: TRBJ1-1; len: 15; d_gene: .; CDR3nt: TGTGCCAGCAGCTTAGCGGCAGGTTTGAACACTGAAGCTTTCTTT; CDR3aa: CASSLAAGLNTEAFF
abundance: .; v_gene: TRBV9; j_gene: TRBJ2-3; len: 16; d_gene: TRBD2; CDR3nt: TGTGCCAGCAGCCCCGGGGGGCGGGGGGACACAGATACGCAGTATTTT; CDR3aa: CASSPGGRGDTDTQYF
abundance: .; v_gene: TRBV11-3; j_gene: TRBJ1-3; len: 16; d_gene: .; CDR3nt: TGTGCCAGCAGCTTATGGTTGGGCACCTCTGGAAACACCATATATTTT; CDR3aa: CASSLWLGTSGNTIYF
abundance: .; v_gene: TRBV27; j_gene: TRBJ2-6; len: 19; d_gene: TRBD2; CDR3nt: TGTGCCAGCAGTGGGAACTATGGGGGAGGGCCACGAGGGGCCAACGTCCTGACTTTC; CDR3aa: CASSGNYGGGPRGANVLTF
abundance: few; v_gene: TRBV28; j_gene: TRBJ2-1; len: 15; d_gene: .; CDR3nt: TGTGCCAGCAGTTCCCTGGGAGAGCTTAACAATGAGCAGTTCTTC; CDR3aa: CASSSLGELNNEQFF
abundance: few; v_gene: TRBV7-9; j_gene: TRBJ2-2; len: 17; d_gene: .; CDR3nt: TGTGCCAGCAGCCCCGGCGGGGTCTGGGGGATACCCGGGGAGCTGTTTTTT; CDR3aa: CASSPGGVWGIPGELFF
abundance: .; v_gene: TRBV7-2; j_gene: TRBJ2-1; len: 13; d_gene: .; CDR3nt: TGTGCCAGCAGCTTAGACAGATCTAATGAGCAGTTCTTC; CDR3aa: CASSLDRSNEQFF
abundance: .; v_gene: TRBV6-1; j_gene: TRBJ1-2; len: 12; d_gene: .; CDR3nt: TGTGCCAGCAGTTGGGAGGTCAATGGCTACACCTTC; CDR3aa: CASSWEVNGYTF
abundance: .; v_gene: TRBV6-6; j_gene: TRBJ1-5; len: 14; d_gene: .; CDR3nt: TGTGCCAGCAGGCTGGGGGGAGAAGGGCAGCCCCAGCATTTT; CDR3aa: CASRLGGEGQPQHF
abundance: .; v_gene: TRBV6-5; j_gene: TRBJ1-2; len: 15; d_gene: .; CDR3nt: TGTGCCAGCAGTCCTCAGGAACAGTCTTACTATGGCTACACCTTC; CDR3aa: CASSPQEQSYYGYTF
abundance: .; v_gene: TRBV4-2; j_gene: TRBJ2-2; len: 15; d_gene: .; CDR3nt: TGTGCCAGCAGCCCCCTGGCGGGGAACACCGGGGAGCTGTTTTTT; CDR3aa: CASSPLAGNTGELFF
abundance: .; v_gene: TRBV7-9; j_gene: TRBJ2-1; len: 15; d_gene: .; CDR3nt: TGTGCCAGCAGCCAACGGTTATTAGAATACAATGAGCAGTTCTTC; CDR3aa: CASSQRLLEYNEQFF
abundance: .; v_gene: TRBV6-5; j_gene: TRBJ1-2; len: 14; d_gene: TRBD1; CDR3nt: TGTGCCAGCAGTGGAGGGGGCGCTGGCTATGGCTACACCTTC; CDR3aa: CASSGGGAGYGYTF
abundance: .; v_gene: TRBV5-6; j_gene: TRBJ2-5; len: 17; d_gene: TRBD2; CDR3nt: TGTGCCAGCAGCTTTGGGGTAGCGGGGAGGAATGGAGAGACCCAGTACTTC; CDR3aa: CASSFGVAGRNGETQYF
abundance: .; v_gene: TRBV7-3; j_gene: TRBJ1-1; len: 18; d_gene: .; CDR3nt: TGTGCCAGCAGCCCCCAAGGGCTCGGCCCGGGGACATCCACTGAAGCTTTCTTT; CDR3aa: CASSPQGLGPGTSTEAFF
abundance: .; v_gene: TRBV10-1; j_gene: TRBJ2-1; len: 16; d_gene: TRBD1; CDR3nt: TGCGCCAGCAGCGACACGGACAGGGGGCTATACAATGAGCAGTTCTTC; CDR3aa: CASSDTDRGLYNEQFF
abundance: .; v_gene: TRBV7-9; j_gene: TRBJ2-5; len: 15; d_gene: TRBD1; CDR3nt: TGTGCCAGCAGCTTAGGGACAGGGGGCGTAAAGACCCAGTACTTC; CDR3aa: CASSLGTGGVKTQYF
abundance: once; v_gene: TRBV18; j_gene: TRBJ2-1; len: 14; d_gene: .; CDR3nt: TGTGCCAGCTCACCAGTCGGGGATTACAATGAGCAGTTCTTC; CDR3aa: CASSPVGDYNEQFF
abundance: .; v_gene: TRBV11-1; j_gene: TRBJ2-2; len: 15; d_gene: .; CDR3nt: TGTGCCAGCAGCCAAAGGACCTCGGGGACCGGGGAGCTGTTTTTT; CDR3aa: CASSQRTSGTGELFF
abundance: .; v_gene: TRBV5-1; j_gene: TRBJ2-7; len: 12; d_gene: .; CDR3nt: TGCGCCAGCAGCTCTTCAGGCTCCGAGCAGTACTTC; CDR3aa: CASSSSGSEQYF
abundance: .; v_gene: TRBV6-5; j_gene: TRBJ1-1; len: 14; d_gene: TRBD1; CDR3nt: TGTGCCAGCTCTAAGGGACAGGGGCACACTGAAGCTTTCTTT; CDR3aa: CASSKGQGHTEAFF
abundance: .; v_gene: TRBV14; j_gene: TRBJ2-4; len: 14; d_gene: .; CDR3nt: TGTGCCAGCAGCCAAGATTGGGCCAGCAACAGTCAGTACTTC; CDR3aa: CASSQDWASNSQYF
abundance: once; v_gene: TRBV27; j_gene: TRBJ1-1; len: 15; d_gene: TRBD1; CDR3nt: TGTGCCAGCAGTTCAGGACAGGGGAAGGGTTCTGAAGCTTTCTTT; CDR3aa: CASSSGQGKGSEAFF
abundance: .; v_gene: TRBV18; j_gene: TRBJ1-2; len: 13; d_gene: .; CDR3nt: TGTGCCAGCTCACCACTGCAACAGTATGGCTACACCTTC; CDR3aa: CASSPLQQYGYTF
abundance: .; v_gene: TRBV7-2; j_gene: TRBJ2-4; len: 15; d_gene: .; CDR3nt: TGTGCCAGCAGCTTAGGGTCCGGGACCAAAAACATTCAGTACTTC; CDR3aa: CASSLGSGTKNIQYF
abundance: few; v_gene: TRBV10-3; j_gene: TRBJ2-1; len: 14; d_gene: .; CDR3nt: TGTGCCACCATGGCATCGGGGGACTACAATGAGCAGTTCTTC; CDR3aa: CATMASGDYNEQFF
abundance: .; v_gene: TRBV6-6; j_gene: TRBJ1-1; len: 14; d_gene: TRBD1; CDR3nt: TGTGCCAGCAGTAGCACAGGGGCAGAGACTGAAGCTTTCTTT; CDR3aa: CASSSTGAETEAFF
abundance: .; v_gene: TRBV19; j_gene: TRBJ2-7; len: 13; d_gene: TRBD1; CDR3nt: TGTGCCAGTAGTGCCGGGACAGGGGACGAGCAGTACTTC; CDR3aa: CASSAGTGDEQYF